What follows are 18 T cell receptor beta chains derived from one specimen sequenced in a study of T cells in Graves' hyperthyroidism and ophthalmopathy. Template material for amplifying TCR beta CDR3 regions consisted of RNA transcripts. TCR CDR3 underwent first-round RT-PCR with the HTBI primer set. TCRdb itself ran the multiplex PCR reads through MiXCR, one entry per CDR3 protein. The table records roughly 300,000 distinct CDR3 sequences, less than 30% of them present only once. What was sequenced was blood. The receptor source for this set is a man aged 40-49 years with Graves' hyperthyroidism that later progressed to Graves' ophthalmopathy.

This clonotype was counted many times. This chain links TRBV6-5 with TRBJ1-5; no reliable D call. CDR3 length: 16 residues. Trimming cost V 6 bases and J 6 bases, with 21 bases left between them. CDR1 MNHEY and CDR2 SVGAGI come from the germline V gene. CDR3 loop: CASRLRGMGGSQPQHF. The DNA of the CDR3 is TGTGCCAGCAGGTTACGGGGTATGGGAGGAAGTCAGCCCCAGCATTTT.

This clonotype was detected ten times or more. The genes are TRBV28 and TRBJ1-1; D uncertain. Per the germline V gene, CDR1 is MDHEN and CDR2 is SYDVKM. The CDR3 loop spans 13 amino acids. CDR3 residues: CASLGLAETEAFF. CDR3 in DNA: TGTGCTAGCCTGGGCCTCGCGGAAACTGAAGCTTTCTTT.

V usage is TRBV28 and J usage is TRBJ2-6; D is perhaps TRBD2 (5 bases). The V end was cut by 5 bases, the J end by 7 bases, with 15 bases between. CDR3 length: 15 residues. Germline lookup yields CDR1 MDHEN and CDR2 SYDVKM. In DNA form, the CDR3 reads TGTGCCAGCAGTACTCGTGCGGGCGAAGCCAACGTCCTGACTTTC. Amino acids: CASSTRAGEANVLTF. The full variable domain, with the rest looked up from reference TRBV28 and TRBJ2-6, is DVKVTQSSRYLVKRTGEKVFLECVQDMDHENMFWYRQDPGLGLRLIYFSYDVKMKEKGDIPEGYSVSREKKERFSLILESASTNQTSMYLCASSTRAGEANVLTFGAGSRLTVL.

This clonotype was recorded at least ten times. V is TRBV30 and J is TRBJ2-7; no firm D call. There are 11 residues in the CDR3. The V gene lost 8 bases and the J gene lost 2 bases, with 10 bases spanning the gap. The germline gives CDR1 GTSNPN, CDR2 SVGIG (reference sequence). The chain's CDR3 is CARSNAYEQYF. The CDR3 DNA sequence: TGTGCCCGCTCGAATGCCTACGAGCAGTACTTC.

In this sample, this clonotype turned up many times. In DNA form, the CDR3 reads TGTGCCAGCAGCTTCGACGGAACCTACGAGCAGTACTTC. Translation: CASSFDGTYEQYF. The chain combines TRBV5-5 with TRBJ2-7; D remains ambiguous. V was shortened by 2 bases and J by 2 bases, with 8 bases between the two germline ends. Germline CDR1 is SGHKS and CDR2 is YYEKEE (reference sequence). The CDR3 is 13 amino acids.

The sample holds many counts of this clonotype. The gene calls are TRBV7-2 and TRBJ2-3; no definite D call. V was clipped by 0 bases and J by 8 bases, with 6 bases between them. The CDR3 is made up of 12 amino acids. Germline V gene data show CDR1 as SGHTA and CDR2 as FQGNSA. As DNA, the CDR3 is TGTGCCAGCAGCTTAGCGGTCAGTACGCAGTATTTT. Translation: CASSLAVSTQYF.

This clonotype was observed many times. The CDR3 loop is CSVLDAGTGPFGYTF. For the CDR3, the DNA is TGCAGCGTTCTAGACGCCGGGACAGGCCCTTTCGGCTACACCTTC. This sequence joins TRBV29-1 and TRBJ1-2, with 8 bases matching TRBD1. Per germline, CDR1 SQVTM and CDR2 ANQGSEA. With V trimmed by 5 bases and J by 8 bases, 16 bases remained unmatched. There are 15 residues in the CDR3.

This clonotype has only a few counts. This chain joins TRBV6-1 and TRBJ1-4, with a possible D match to TRBD1 (5 bases). V was clipped by 6 bases and J by 0 bases, with 8 bases between them. The CDR3 is 14 amino acids. Germline CDR1 is MNHNS and CDR2 is SASEGT. CDR3: CASRLTATNEKLFF. The DNA of the CDR3 is TGTGCCAGCAGACTGACAGCAACTAATGAAAAACTGTTTTTT.

There are many counts of this clonotype. The chain's CDR3 is CASSESQRDAYEQYF. The DNA for the CDR3 is TGTGCCAGCAGTGAAAGCCAGCGGGACGCCTACGAGCAGTACTTC. V and J are TRBV2 and TRBJ2-7, with 7 bases matching TRBD2. V dropped 2 bases and J dropped 2; count of bases not matched to a gene: 6. Germline CDR1 is SNHLY and CDR2 is FYNNEI. This CDR3 is 15 amino acids long.

This clonotype has a count of ten or more. The chain employs TRBV29-1 and TRBJ1-2; D gene unclear. This CDR3 contains 12 residues. Germline-derived CDR1 and CDR2 are SQVTM and ANQGSEA. V lost 6 bases and J lost 10, with 18 bases in between. The CDR3 sequence: CSVRPALGVYTF. The CDR3 DNA reads as TGCAGCGTCAGGCCAGCCCTCGGTGTCTACACCTTC.

In regard to this clonotype: A much larger clone is a single base away; this may be a read error. J is TRBJ2-3 and V is TRBV20-1, with D unclear. The CDR3 has 13 amino acids. Germline CDR1 reads DFQATT; CDR2 reads SNEGSKA (reference sequence). This chain's CDR3 is CGARPPRMDTQYF. Here the CDR3 DNA reads TGCGGTGCTAGGCCACCCAGGATGGATACGCAGTATTTT.

This clonotype showed up many times. This chain uses TRBV6-1 with TRBJ2-5; unclear D gene. Germline V gene lookup returns CDR1 MNHNS and CDR2 SASEGT. Trimming removed 1 base from V and 5 bases from J, with 5 bases in between. The CDR3 covers 12 residues. The CDR3 loop reads CASSEEFETQYF. The CDR3 DNA reads TGTGCCAGCAGTGAAGAATTCGAGACCCAGTACTTC.

The table lists this clonotype with many counts. The gene calls are TRBV12-5 and TRBJ1-2; tentative D call: TRBD1 (6 bases). This CDR3 contains 13 residues. Germline values: CDR1 LGHNT, CDR2 FRNRAP. V was clipped by 6 bases and J by 2 bases, with 10 bases between them. The DNA of the CDR3 is TGTGCTAGTGGCGAACAGGGAAACTATGGCTACACCTTC. As protein: CASGEQGNYGYTF.

V and J are TRBV28 and TRBJ2-5; TRBD1 might be the D (5 bases). This CDR3 region has 14 residues. Germline V gene lookup returns CDR1 MDHEN and CDR2 SYDVKM. Trimming stripped 6 bases from V and 4 bases from J, with 15 bases between. The CDR3 DNA reads as TGTGCCAGCAGCTCACCGGGCAGGGTAGAGACCCAGTACTTC. Its translation: CASSSPGRVETQYF.

This clonotype showed up many times. The chain combines TRBV25-1 with TRBJ1-5; unclear D gene. Looked up from germline, CDR1 is MGHDK and CDR2 is SYGVNS. Trimming pared 0 bases from V and 6 bases from J, leaving 9 bases between. The CDR3 is 14 residues long. CDR3 loop: CASSEYELGQPQHF. The CDR3 DNA reads TGTGCCAGCAGTGAATACGAGTTGGGTCAGCCCCAGCATTTT.

This clonotype was detected many times. The V and J genes are TRBV14 and TRBJ1-2; TRBD1 agrees at 7 bases. J was trimmed by 7 bases and V by 2 bases; bases with no gene match: 7. Germline CDR1 reads SGHDN; CDR2 reads FVKESK. This CDR3 has 14 amino acids. Here the CDR3 reads CASSQSLTGVGYTF. CDR3 nucleotides: TGTGCCAGCAGCCAAAGCCTAACAGGGGTTGGCTACACCTTC.

As to this clonotype: Just one base apart from a much larger clone, this may be a read error. The chain couples TRBV4-1 to TRBJ2-7; 11 nucleotides line up with TRBD1. V shed 4 bases and J 4 bases; nucleotides not matched to a gene: 6. The CDR3 loop spans 15 amino acids. Germline CDR1 reads MGHRA; CDR2 reads YSYEKL. The CDR3 DNA is TGCGCCAGCAGCCCATTGGGACAGGGGGATTACGAGCAGTACTTC. Its translation: CASSPLGQGDYEQYF.

This clonotype occurred many times. The gene calls are TRBV11-1 and TRBJ2-4, with 11 bases matching TRBD2. Trimming took 1 base from V and 4 from J; bases not matched to a gene: 0. Germline CDR1 SGHAT, CDR2 FQDESV (reference sequence). The CDR3 is 15 residues long. In DNA form, the CDR3 reads TGTGCCAGCAGCTTAGGGACTAGCGGGAAAAACATTCAGTACTTC. Translating gives CASSLGTSGKNIQYF.